Given below is one T cell receptor beta chain in context. The antigen is not known. The method was immunoSEQ multiplex PCR; TCRdb's version includes in-frame clones alone and lacks a portion of them. This table has 120,000 to 150,000 clones, 87% appearing once. The source of the sample is a study of cytomegalovirus exposure and HLA in healthy donors. Study results and limitations: In vitro work confirmed that a few CMV-associated chains recognize CMV antigens.

The length of the CDR3 is 14 residues. CDR1 and CDR2 from the germline V gene are SGHRS and YFSETQ. V was trimmed by 1 base and J by 4 bases, leaving 11 bases between them. The chain uses TRBV5-1 and TRBJ1-1; the D gene is possibly TRBD1 (5 bases). The sample was PBMCs. This receptor was taken from a man aged 18 to 30 in good health and CMV-seropositive. The CDR3 DNA reads as TGCGCCAGCAGCTTGAATACAGGCGGCACTGAAGCTTTCTTT. It encodes CASSLNTGGTEAFF.